Below, 28 T cell receptor beta chains from the same sample are listed, as sequenced in a study of blood T cell repertoires in COVID-19. Method: immunoSEQ multiplex PCR; TCRdb's copy keeps in-frame clones and lacks some. The sample consists of about 25,000 clones, approximately 86% of them appearing once. Sequenced: peripheral blood. The source of these receptors is a man of 80 years or more with active or convalescent COVID-19.

This clone turned up a few times. V usage is TRBV7-2 and J usage is TRBJ1-3, with no clear D. The CDR3 extends over 14 amino acids. The germline gives CDR1 SGHTA, CDR2 FQGNSA. V was shortened by 4 bases and J by 0 bases, with 7 bases between the two germline ends. CDR3 DNA: TGTGCCAGCAGCTCTGCCAGCTCTGGAAACACCATATATTTT. This encodes CASSSASSGNTIYF.

This chain links TRBV5-4 with TRBJ2-2; tentatively, D is TRBD1 (6 bases). Germline V gives CDR1 SGHNT, CDR2 YYREEE (reference sequence). The V and J ends lost 1 base and 2 bases respectively, with 15 bases between them. The CDR3 is made up of 17 amino acids. As DNA, the CDR3 is TGTGCCAGCAGCTTGTTATCTACAGGGAGTAACACCGGGGAGCTGTTTTTT. It is translated as CASSLLSTGSNTGELFF.

The chain recombines TRBV4-1 with TRBJ2-6; TRBD2 aligns across 7 bases. This CDR3 spans 13 amino acids. CDR1 and CDR2 (germline): MGHRA, YSYEKL. The V and J ends lost 0 bases and 13 bases, in that order; junction bases with no gene match: 3. CDR3 sequence reads: CASSQDLGRVLTF. The CDR3 DNA follows: TGCGCCAGCAGCCAAGATCTCGGGAGGGTCCTGACTTTC.

The chain combines TRBV5-1 with TRBJ2-7; 7 bases are a match to TRBD1. The CDR3 has 15 amino acids. Losses at the gene ends were 2 bases for V and 2 bases for J; bases not matched to a gene: 7. CDR1 SGHRS and CDR2 YFSETQ come from the germline V gene. The CDR3 here is CASSLTGATTYEQYF. The CDR3 DNA is TGCGCCAGCAGCTTAACAGGGGCGACTACCTACGAGCAGTACTTC.

The chain carries TRBV5-1 and TRBJ2-1, with 10 nucleotides matching TRBD1. CDR1 is SGHRS and CDR2 is YFSETQ in the germline V gene. After removal of 4 bases from V and 2 bases from J, the junction contained 3 bases not matched to a gene. The length of the CDR3 is 15 residues. The CDR3 protein is CASSVTGGAYNEQFF. Written as DNA, the CDR3 is TGCGCCAGCAGCGTGACAGGGGGCGCCTACAATGAGCAGTTCTTC.

By frequency in the sample, this clone is medium-sized. This chain links TRBV28 with TRBJ1-5, with 8 bases matching TRBD1. V trimming: 7 bases; J trimming: 6 bases; junction bases outside the gene matches: 17. This CDR3 is 17 amino acids long. CDR1 is MDHEN, CDR2 SYDVKM, per germline. CDR3 protein: CASKENRGMTSSQPQHF. The CDR3 bases are TGTGCCAGCAAGGAAAACAGGGGGATGACTAGTAGTCAGCCCCAGCATTTT.

The rearrangement joins TRBV5-1 to TRBJ1-4; D might be TRBD1 (6 bases). V lost 4 bases, J lost 8 bases, and 15 bases lay in between. The CDR3 is 14 amino acids. Germline V gene data show CDR1 as SGHRS and CDR2 as YFSETQ. CDR3 region: CASSATGPWEKLFF. The CDR3 DNA follows: TGCGCCAGCAGCGCGACAGGCCCTTGGGAAAAACTGTTTTTT.

This clone was detected once. This chain uses TRBV5-4 with TRBJ2-5; tentative D call: TRBD1 (5 bases). Per germline, CDR1 SGHNT and CDR2 YYREEE (reference sequence). This CDR3 region has 15 residues. V lost 4 bases, J lost 3 bases, and 16 bases lay in between. The CDR3 DNA reads as TGTGCCAGCAGCCCCCCCCAGGGTCAAAAAGAGACCCAGTACTTC. This codes for CASSPPQGQKETQYF.

The J gene is TRBJ1-1, the V gene TRBV5-1, with D unclear. The CDR3 runs to 13 residues. V dropped 0 bases and J dropped 1 base, with 4 bases sitting between them. Germline V CDR1 and CDR2: SGHRS, YFSETQ. The CDR3 here is CASSLEQNTEAFF. The CDR3 DNA follows: TGCGCCAGCAGCTTGGAACAGAACACTGAAGCTTTCTTT.

CDR3 protein: CASSQELEREQYF. For the CDR3, the DNA is TGTGCCAGCAGCCAAGAGCTAGAACGGGAGCAGTACTTC. The rearrangement links TRBV3-1 (or the pseudogene TRBV3-2) to TRBJ2-7; D not certain. Looked up from germline, CDR1 is LGHDT and CDR2 is YNNKEL (reference sequence). Trimming took 0 bases from V and 7 from J, leaving 10 bases between them. The CDR3 contains 13 residues.

The chain has TRBV18 and TRBJ1-2; tentatively, D is TRBD1 (5 bases). In germline, CDR1 is KGHSH, CDR2 LQKENI. The CDR3 covers 15 residues. V dropped 5 bases and J dropped 4 bases, with 17 bases sitting between them. CDR3 DNA: TGTGCCAGCTCAGATGCAGCGATCGGGGGCTATGGCTACACCTTC. Translating it yields CASSDAAIGGYGYTF.

This clone appeared a few times. The chain is built from TRBV7-2 and TRBJ1-6; 8 bases fit TRBD1. The V gene end was trimmed by 0 bases and the J gene end by 11 bases; junction bases not matched to a gene: 6. The germline CDR1 and CDR2 sequences are SGHTA and FQGNSA. This CDR3 contains 15 residues. CDR3 nucleotide sequence: TGTGCCAGCAGCTTAGCGAGGACAGGGTATACACCCCTCCACTTT. This codes for CASSLARTGYTPLHF.

The V gene is TRBV6-1, the J gene TRBJ1-6; D gene ambiguous. Germline CDR1 reads MNHNS; CDR2 reads SASEGT. The ends were cut back, 2 bases at V and 9 bases at J, with 17 bases in the middle. CDR3 length: 16 residues. This CDR3 reads CASSEIVRTGGSPLHF. In DNA, the CDR3 is TGTGCCAGCAGTGAAATTGTTCGTACCGGAGGTTCACCCCTCCACTTT.

This clone was counted between two and nine times. The chain is built from TRBV28 and TRBJ1-2; TRBD1 matches at 7 bases. With V trimmed by 4 bases and J by 4 bases, 9 bases remained unmatched. The germline V gene encodes CDR1 MDHEN and CDR2 SYDVKM. The length of the CDR3 is 15 residues. DNA for the CDR3: TGTGCCAGCAGTTCGGCCGGACAGGCCTTCTATGGCTACACCTTC. It translates to CASSSAGQAFYGYTF.

J is TRBJ1-6 and V is TRBV28; the match to TRBD1 covers 7 bases. Germline V lookup: CDR1 MDHEN, CDR2 SYDVKM. V lost 6 bases, J lost 8 bases, and 19 bases stayed unmatched. There are 18 residues in the CDR3. The CDR3 sequence is CASSRYNLDRRVDSPLHF. CDR3 coding DNA: TGTGCCAGCAGCCGGTACAATTTGGACAGGCGGGTTGATTCACCCCTCCACTTT.

This clone was recorded a few times. The chain uses TRBV19 and TRBJ1-5; D gene uncertain. The CDR3 has 14 residues. With 3 bases removed from V and 7 bases from J, the gap between germline ends came to 13 bases. Germline V lookup: CDR1 LNHDA, CDR2 SQIVND (reference sequence). Here the CDR3 DNA reads TGTGCCAGTAGTATTAGCGGTGACGGCCAGCCCCAGCATTTT. Its protein is CASSISGDGQPQHF. The whole variable domain, remainder taken from reference TRBV19 and TRBJ1-5, is DGGITQSPKYLFRKEGQNVTLSCEQNLNHDAMYWYRQDPGQGLRLIYYSQIVNDFQKGDIAEGYSVSREKKESFPLTVTSAQKNPTAFYLCASSISGDGQPQHFGDGTRLSIL.

In its sample, this clone was seen a few times. This chain uses TRBV10-3 with TRBJ2-5, with D unresolved. Germline V CDR1 and CDR2: ENHRY, SYGVKD. The CDR3 totals 13 residues. Trimming removed 1 base at V and 3 bases at J, with 6 bases between. CDR3 sequence: CAISEWSEETQYF. In DNA form, the CDR3 reads TGTGCCATCAGTGAGTGGTCAGAAGAGACCCAGTACTTC.

The chain employs TRBV3-1 (or the pseudogene TRBV3-2) and TRBJ2-2; 10 bases align to TRBD2. Germline trimming cut 6 bases from V and 0 bases from J; bases unmatched to any gene: 1. The germline gives CDR1 LGHDT, CDR2 YNNKEL (reference sequence). The CDR3 spans 15 residues. This CDR3 reads CASSTSGANTGELFF. The CDR3, as DNA: TGTGCCAGCAGTACTAGCGGGGCGAACACCGGGGAGCTGTTTTTT.

The chain recombines TRBV4-1 with TRBJ1-5; 7 nucleotides agree with TRBD1. The J segment lost 5 bases and the V segment lost 4 bases, leaving 11 bases of the junction unmatched. The germline gives CDR1 MGHRA, CDR2 YSYEKL. This CDR3 is 16 amino acids long. DNA for the CDR3: TGCGCCAGCAGCCCGCAACCGGGACAGAACCATCAGCCCCAGCATTTT. This encodes CASSPQPGQNHQPQHF.

The chain uses TRBV10-3 and TRBJ2-7; TRBD1 matches 10 bases. The CDR3 has 16 amino acids. V trimming: 4 bases; J trimming: 1 base; junction bases outside the gene matches: 7. Germline V CDR1 and CDR2: ENHRY, SYGVKD. The CDR3 coding sequence is TGTGCCATCAGTGGGGACAGGGGCTCTATTTCCTACGAGCAGTACTTC. It encodes CAISGDRGSISYEQYF.

The chain combines TRBV11-2 with TRBJ2-2; 8 nucleotides agree with TRBD1. The germline CDR1 and CDR2 sequences are SGHAT and FQNNGV. The J segment lost 7 bases and the V segment lost 5 bases, leaving 12 bases of the junction unmatched. The CDR3 is 16 amino acids. The CDR3, as DNA: TGTGCCAGCAGCACCCCGGGCAGGGGGCTTGTCGGGGAGCTGTTTTTT. This sequence encodes CASSTPGRGLVGELFF.

This chain links TRBV9 with TRBJ2-7, with 11 positions matching TRBD2. Germline lookup yields CDR1 SGDLS and CDR2 YYNGEE. The CDR3 is 15 residues long. Losses at the gene ends were 6 bases for V and 6 bases for J; bases not matched to a gene: 11. CDR3 sequence (DNA): TGTGCCAGCATCCATAGCGGGAGGGCCTATGTCGAGCAGTACTTC. It codes for CASIHSGRAYVEQYF.

The CDR3 sequence is CASSRDRDNEQFF. The CDR3 nucleotides are TGTGCCAGCAGCCGTGACCGGGACAATGAGCAGTTCTTC. The chain is built from TRBV7-8 and TRBJ2-1; D call uncertain. In germline, CDR1 is SGHVS, CDR2 FQNEAQ. Between the trimmed V and J ends, which lost 5 bases and 5 bases, there was a span of 10 bases. This CDR3 is 13 amino acids long.

The chain uses TRBV13 and TRBJ2-1; unclear D gene. The germline V and J ends were trimmed by 0 bases and 1 base, with 13 bases remaining between them. CDR1 and CDR2 from the germline V gene are PRHDT and FYEKMQ (reference sequence). This CDR3 spans 17 amino acids. In DNA form, the CDR3 reads TGTGCCAGCAGCTTAGGTTGGGCGAGAACTTCCTACAATGAGCAGTTCTTC. The encoded protein is CASSLGWARTSYNEQFF.

The chain carries TRBV3-1 (or the pseudogene TRBV3-2) and TRBJ1-1; maybe TRBD1 (6 bases). The ends were cut back, 4 bases at V and 7 bases at J, with 13 bases in the middle. CDR1 is LGHDT and CDR2 is YNNKEL in the germline V gene (reference sequence). This CDR3 comprises 13 residues. CDR3 in DNA: TGTGCCAGCAGCCCCCTCGGACAGCGTGAAGCTTTCTTT. Translated: CASSPLGQREAFF.

This clone was observed a few times. This rearrangement joins TRBV29-1 to TRBJ1-4; 10 bases are a match to TRBD1. CDR3 length: 15 amino acids. Germline values: CDR1 SQVTM, CDR2 ANQGSEA. V lost 2 bases to trimming and J lost 8 bases; unmatched junction nucleotides: 8. The CDR3, as DNA: TGCAGCGTTGAATTGCGACAGGGGGCCGGCGAAAAACTGTTTTTT. Protein product: CSVELRQGAGEKLFF.

CDR3 sequence (DNA): TGTGCCAGCACCATCGACAGGGGGTCCTCCTACGAGCAGTACTTC. Translated: CASTIDRGSSYEQYF. The J gene is TRBJ2-7, the V gene TRBV28; 9 positions agree with TRBD1. The V segment lost 7 bases and the J segment 0 bases; nucleotides outside the gene matches: 7. Germline loops: CDR1 MDHEN, CDR2 SYDVKM. This CDR3 is built from 15 residues.

The chain joins TRBV27 to TRBJ2-1, with D perhaps matching TRBD2 (6 bases). Germline CDR1 MNHEY, CDR2 SMNVEV (reference sequence). The CDR3 is 13 residues long. V lost 6 bases and J 3 bases, leaving 9 bases between the germline ends. CDR3 protein: CASSSGFYNEQFF. The CDR3 DNA follows: TGTGCCAGCAGCAGCGGGTTCTACAATGAGCAGTTCTTC.